These 14 T cell receptor beta chains came from one sample sequenced in a study of blood T cell repertoires in COVID-19. TCRdb keeps only in-frame clones here, not all; method: immunoSEQ multiplex PCR. Of 250,000 to 300,000 clones in the sample, approximately 81% were seen once. The specimen sequenced was peripheral blood. The receptors stem from a woman aged 60-75 years with active or convalescent COVID-19.

This chain joins TRBV5-1 and TRBJ1-2; a possible D gene is TRBD1 (6 bases). V was pared by 3 bases and J by 9 bases, with 15 bases between. The V gene's germline CDR1 is SGHRS and CDR2 YFSETQ. The CDR3 runs to 13 residues. CDR3 bases: TGCGCCAGCAGCTCGGACAGCCTCGCTAGCTACACCTTC. This gives the protein CASSSDSLASYTF.

The sample holds a few counts of this clone. The chain joins TRBV19 to TRBJ1-2; D might be TRBD1 (6 bases). The germline CDR1 and CDR2 sequences are LNHDA and SQIVND (reference sequence). Trimming took 3 bases from V and 4 from J, leaving 9 bases between them. The CDR3 totals 13 residues. The CDR3 spells CASSIQGTYGYTF. CDR3 DNA: TGTGCCAGTAGTATCCAGGGGACCTATGGCTACACCTTC.

This clone was counted once. The rearrangement links TRBV11-2 to TRBJ1-1, with D possibly being TRBD1 (5 bases). Per the germline V gene, CDR1 is SGHAT and CDR2 is FQNNGV. This CDR3 contains 16 residues. The V gene lost 0 bases and the J gene lost 10 bases, with 21 bases spanning the gap. This CDR3 reads CASSLDPVRWGHPAFF. Here the CDR3 DNA reads TGTGCCAGCAGCTTAGATCCGGTTAGGTGGGGCCACCCAGCTTTCTTT.

This sequence joins TRBV7-9 and TRBJ2-5, with 7 bases fitting TRBD2. CDR1 is SEHNR and CDR2 is FQNEAQ in the germline V gene (reference sequence). V lost 3 bases and J lost 4; bases outside the gene matches: 8. The CDR3 has 15 amino acids. CDR3 bases: TGTGCCAGCAGCTTTCTTCTCGGGGAGGGAGAGACCCAGTACTTC. Protein product: CASSFLLGEGETQYF.

The rearrangement links TRBV27 to TRBJ2-2, with 7 positions matching TRBD2. This CDR3 region has 14 residues. V gave up 6 bases and J gave up 0 bases; unmatched junction bases: 1. Germline values: CDR1 MNHEY, CDR2 SMNVEV (reference sequence). CDR3 residues: CASRGGANTGELFF. CDR3 in DNA: TGTGCCAGCAGGGGGGGGGCGAACACCGGGGAGCTGTTTTTT.

The rearrangement links TRBV24-1 to TRBJ1-1; D not certain. Trimming removed 2 bases at V and 7 bases at J, with 7 bases between. Looked up from germline, CDR1 is KGHDR and CDR2 is SFDVKD. This CDR3 is built from 12 residues. In DNA form, the CDR3 reads TGTGCCACCAGTGATTGGAGCTATGAAGCTTTCTTT. Its translation is CATSDWSYEAFF.

The chain links TRBV19 to TRBJ2-5, with 13 bases aligning to TRBD2. V shed 4 bases and J 4 bases; nucleotides not matched to a gene: 3. The CDR3 loop spans 15 amino acids. CDR1 and CDR2 (germline): LNHDA, SQIVND (reference sequence). The CDR3 protein is CASSKLAGGPETQYF. The CDR3 bases are TGTGCCAGTAGTAAACTAGCGGGGGGGCCAGAGACCCAGTACTTC.

This clone was observed a single time. This chain uses TRBV12-3 or TRBV12-4 with TRBJ2-5; D perhaps matches TRBD1 (6 bases). The CDR3 is 12 amino acids. V lost 7 bases to trimming and J lost 5 bases, with 11 bases between them. The CDR3 sequence: CASTGAGETQYF. As DNA, the CDR3 is TGTGCCAGCACAGGGGCGGGCGAGACCCAGTACTTC.

The genes are TRBV2 and TRBJ2-6, with 7 bases fitting TRBD2. The J segment lost 0 bases and the V segment lost 6 bases, leaving 8 bases of the junction unmatched. The germline V gene has CDR1 SNHLY and CDR2 FYNNEI. The CDR3 spans 17 residues. CDR3 DNA: TGTGCCAGCAGCGGGGGGTACCCCTCCTCTGGGGCCAACGTCCTGACTTTC. This codes for CASSGGYPSSGANVLTF.

The chain joins TRBV19 to TRBJ1-1; 10 bases map to TRBD1. Germline V gene lookup returns CDR1 LNHDA and CDR2 SQIVND (reference sequence). This CDR3 region has 17 residues. Germline trimming cut 5 bases from V and 1 base from J; bases unmatched to any gene: 10. DNA of the CDR3: TGTGCCAGTAGTCTTATATGGACAGGGGGAAGGAACACTGAAGCTTTCTTT. Protein: CASSLIWTGGRNTEAFF.

This clone was seen only a few times. The chain is built from TRBV9 and TRBJ2-2, with 9 bases lining up with TRBD1. V shed 4 bases, J shed 6 bases, and the junction held 7 bases outside the gene matches. The CDR3 runs 15 residues. Per the germline V gene, CDR1 is SGDLS and CDR2 is YYNGEE. This chain's CDR3 is CASSPQGQGSGELFF. The CDR3 DNA sequence: TGTGCCAGCAGCCCCCAGGGACAGGGATCCGGGGAGCTGTTTTTT.

CDR3 DNA sequence: TGTGCCAGCAGCTTAGTGGGGGGTTCCTACGAGCAGTACTTC. Amino acid sequence: CASSLVGGSYEQYF. This chain uses TRBV11-2 with TRBJ2-7, with D perhaps TRBD2 (6 bases). V shed 1 base and J shed 1 base, with 8 bases lying between them. CDR3 length equals 14 residues. Germline values: CDR1 SGHAT, CDR2 FQNNGV.

This clone has more than one count but fewer than ten. The chain uses TRBV6-1 and TRBJ1-5; D unresolved. CDR1 is MNHNS, CDR2 SASEGT, per germline. V lost 2 bases and J 3 bases, leaving 11 bases between the germline ends. This CDR3 is 15 amino acids long. The CDR3 DNA follows: TGTGCCAGCAGTGAAATGCGGGTGTCCAATCAGCCCCAGCATTTT. It encodes CASSEMRVSNQPQHF.

The rearrangement uses TRBV2 and TRBJ2-7; 10 bases align to TRBD1. Germline CDR1 is SNHLY and CDR2 is FYNNEI. V was pared by 6 bases and J by 3 bases, with 8 bases of the junction left unmatched. This CDR3 is built from 15 residues. This chain's CDR3 is CASRTWDRGYYEQYF. CDR3 DNA sequence: TGTGCCAGCAGGACCTGGGACAGGGGATACTACGAGCAGTACTTC.